Here is one T cell receptor beta chain with its context. Its antigen remains undetermined. It has no much larger one-base neighbor in the sample; base qualities were not kept. The source of the sample is a study of vaccination and CD4 T cells after COVID-19 (dated by TCRdb to 2021 to 2024). About the investigation overall: In the convalescent cohort there were six males and four females, among whom were two Hispanic individuals, seven Caucasians, two Asians and one multiracial person. Post-vaccine blood samples were collected a median of about 66 days after the second vaccine dose, ranging from about 13 to 241 days. Memory CD4+ T cell crossreactivity between SARS-CoV-2 and common cold coronavirus spike proteins was assessed at the TCR clonotype level in an earlier paper using these donors. As controls, cultures received a CEFX viral epitope pool (the positive control), an HIV-1 Nef peptide pool (the negative control), or no peptide at all. In under 13 COVID-19 convalescent patients and several infection-naive healthy vaccine recipients, researchers compared the spike-specific CD4+ TCR repertoire from before mRNA vaccination with the repertoire from after. Participants received two doses of either the Pfizer-BioNTech BNT162b2 vaccine (n=8) or the Moderna mRNA-1273 vaccine (n=2). For stimulating the cultures, overlapping spike peptide pools were used, derived from SARS-CoV-2 as well as from the common cold coronaviruses HCoV-NL63, HCoV-OC43 and HCoV-229E. Post-COVID blood samples from convalescent patients were collected a median of about 100 days after diagnosis, with a range of about 30 to 170 days.

Beyond this particular receptor, the publication reports: An increase in the median number of SARS-CoV-2-reactive clonotypes from around 20 after infection to a few dozen after vaccination was observed, but the change was not found to be significant. In convalescent patients, a median around 86% of post-vaccine SARS-CoV-2-reactive clones were detected only after vaccination, and vaccine-specific priming was suggested by this finding. Relatively few convalescent patients were included in the study, and early timepoints after natural infection were not analyzed. In convalescent patients, nearly all vaccine-specific clones (304 of 307) were found to be mono-reactive for SARS-CoV-2 spike rather than cross-reactive with common cold coronaviruses.

The treatment or condition label here, explained by the study, means: roughly ten-day PBMC culture with coronavirus spike peptide pools or control peptides (ViraFEST assay). CD4+ T cells from unexposed donors were collected before the COVID-19 pandemic (2011-2018). The ViraFEST assay was used in the study, in which antigen-specific T cells were expanded with peptide pools and expanded clonotypes were subsequently identified by TCR sequencing. About 2 million PBMCs per well were cultured in IMDM with approximately 5% human AB serum and roughly 9.3 IU/ml IL-2, plus 10 ug/ml peptide pools. Half of the culture medium was replaced with fresh IL-2-containing medium on days 3 and 7. CD4+ T cells were isolated after approximately 10 days of culture through negative selection using the EasySep CD4+ T cell isolation kit. As far as cell numbers permitted, CD4+ T cells from unexposed donors were tested for reactivity against SARS-CoV-2 S and N as well as four spike pools from common cold coronaviruses. Ficoll-Paque Plus gradient centrifugation was used to isolate PBMCs from whole blood, and the isolated PBMCs were then either used fresh or cryopreserved at -140C. In general, triplicate wells were set up for every culture condition. The leukapheresis product used for the unexposed donors was purchased from a commercial source.

Library preparation employed PCR. TCR sequencing of DNA from cultured CD4+ T cells used the Oncomine TCR Beta short-read assay at the Johns Hopkins FTIC core. Genomic DNA was extracted from the cultured CD4+ T cells with the QIAamp micro DNA kit. The Oncomine TCR Beta libraries from cultured CD4+ T cells were pooled using unique dual indexes and then sequenced on an Illumina iSeq 100. The study's processing was this. Non-productive sequences were removed, and CDR3s that did not start with C, did not end with F or W, or were shorter than 7 amino acids were discarded. Antigen-specific clonotypes were identified with the MANAFEST web application by comparing peptide-stimulated wells with reference and other culture wells. Positive clones required FDR below 0.05, an odds ratio above 5, and productive frequency above 0.1% in at least two of three replicate wells. A clonotype was classed as cross-reactive if the clonotype showed significant expansion both in SARS-CoV-2 spike wells and in at least one common cold coronavirus spike condition. Levenshtein distances (stringdist) and unrooted phylogenetic trees (ape) in R version 3.6.1 were used to assess CDR3 homology. TCRdb handled the public reads itself, with Q25 trimming in fastp and clone calling in MiXCR, and kept productive beta chains. For every CDR3 protein sequence, its rows merge into one entry that carries the most common genes and DNA. TCRdb's processing, not the authors' own work, is the source of the V and J calls. Here the sample has some 8,000 distinct CDR3 sequences; less than 50% occur a single time. About 25% of the sample lies in the top ten.

The CDR3 runs 16 amino acids, cysteine and phenylalanine included. Only the CDR3 portion is preserved as DNA: 48 bases, with reading frame beginning at the first base. From V the trimming removes 5 bases and from J it removes 7 bases, while the gene matches leave 8 bases of the junction unaccounted for. Reading the germline V gene (reference sequence) gives CDR1 MNHEY and CDR2 SMNVEV. The sequence was collected from a human donor in good health. The specimen was CD4+ T cells from blood, cultured in vitro. Here the chain combines TRBV27 and TRBJ2-7; TRBD2 agrees with 16 junctional bases. CDR3 sequence: CASSLTGTSGRVEQYF. The base sequence is TGTGCCAGCAGTCTAACCGGGACTAGCGGGAGGGTTGAGCAGTACTTC.